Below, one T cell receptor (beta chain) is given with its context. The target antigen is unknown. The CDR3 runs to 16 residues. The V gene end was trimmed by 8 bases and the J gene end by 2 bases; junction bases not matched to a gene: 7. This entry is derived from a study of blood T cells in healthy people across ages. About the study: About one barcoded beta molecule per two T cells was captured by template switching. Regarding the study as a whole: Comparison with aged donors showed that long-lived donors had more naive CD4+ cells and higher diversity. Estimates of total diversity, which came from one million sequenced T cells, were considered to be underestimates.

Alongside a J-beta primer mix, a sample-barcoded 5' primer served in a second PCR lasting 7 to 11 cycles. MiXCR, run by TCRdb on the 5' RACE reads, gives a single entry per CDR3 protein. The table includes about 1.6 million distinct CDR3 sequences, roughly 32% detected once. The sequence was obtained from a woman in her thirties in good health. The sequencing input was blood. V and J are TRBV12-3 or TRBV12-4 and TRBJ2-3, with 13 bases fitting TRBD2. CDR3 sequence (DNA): TGTGCCAGCCAAAAGGGACTAGCGGGAAACACAGATACGCAGTATTTT. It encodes CASQKGLAGNTDTQYF.